This is a list of T cell receptor beta chains from one sample in a study of T cells expressing NK-cell markers. TCRdb re-called the 5' RACE reads and gives one entry per CDR3 protein, without DNA. This table holds approximately 170,000 distinct CDR3 sequences. The sequencing input was blood T cells: a sorted CD56 or NKG2C T cell subset, CD4+ or CD8+ T cells, or bulk PBMC T cells (not recorded which). The source is a man aged 18-75 years in good health. Each CDR3 is given with its conserved first and last residue.

TRBJ1-4 | TRBV2 | CASSEFRAGGKLFF
TRBJ2-2 | TRBV11-2 | CASSLTSGANTGELFF
TRBJ2-1 | TRBV27 | CASAMSIYSYNEQFF
TRBJ1-4 | TRBV6-5 | CASSYTGQGIEKLFF
TRBJ1-2 | TRBV25-1 | CASSSRGFIGYTF
TRBJ2-7 | TRBV2 | CASSEAHPVGDYEQYF
TRBJ2-5 | TRBV7-9 | CASSPGAEQETQYF
TRBJ2-3 | TRBV4-2 | CASSQDDNRWTDTQYF
TRBJ2-7 | TRBV6-5 | CASLLGPDSYEQYF
TRBJ2-7 | TRBV3-1 | CASSQVSLANYEQYF
TRBJ2-5 | TRBV20-1 | CSARDFTSGGQETQYF
TRBJ2-7 | TRBV20-1 | CSARASDYEQYF
TRBJ2-2 | TRBV7-9 | CASSLELRATNTGELFF
TRBJ1-1 | TRBV5-1 | CASSDAGGNSEAFF
TRBJ2-5 | TRBV19 | CASSLRTVETQYF
TRBJ2-1 | TRBV13 | CASSLGPSGVEQFF
TRBJ2-5 | TRBV7-8 | CASSFPGQGDQETQYF
TRBJ2-2 | TRBV9 | CASSATPGPGLDTGELFF
TRBJ1-1 | TRBV28 | CASSPFLGTTDTEAFF
TRBJ1-5 | TRBV13 | CASSLKGNQPQHF
TRBJ2-2 | TRBV12-5 | CASGLPENAAGELFF
TRBJ2-2 | TRBV5-4 | CASSLVARGTGELFF
TRBJ2-1 | TRBV2 | CASSGGLAGTYNEQFF
TRBJ1-3 | TRBV20-1 | CSAPTSSGNTIYF
TRBJ1-6 | TRBV3-1 | CASSQGSRKNSPLHF
TRBJ2-5 | TRBV6-1 | CASTGQEVETQYF
TRBJ2-2 | TRBV9 | CASSVGAGSTGELFF
TRBJ1-5 | TRBV6-2/TRBV6-3 | CASSLEGVWGFNQPQHF
TRBJ2-7 | TRBV7-9 | CASAARTDLEQYF
TRBJ2-3 | TRBV12-3/TRBV12-4 | CASSSDGTALRSGASTDTQYF
TRBJ2-3 | TRBV28 | CASSQAGGYTDTQYF
TRBJ2-2 | TRBV27 | CASSFFTGSTGELFF
TRBJ2-7 | TRBV6-1 | CASSELVLADIYEQYF
TRBJ2-3 | TRBV3-1 | CASSQIESGLAGGSTDTQYF
TRBJ2-7 | TRBV20-1 | CSARSGLSNEQYF
TRBJ2-7 | TRBV27 | CASSLSGRLTYEQYF
TRBJ1-2 | TRBV29-1 | CSVDPEGSYGYTF
TRBJ2-2 | TRBV12-3/TRBV12-4 | CASSPLEIGGELFF
TRBJ2-7 | TRBV27 | CASARGPYEQYF
TRBJ1-6 | TRBV15 | CATSRAGDTSPLHF
TRBJ1-4 | TRBV5-1 | CASRYGQSQGEKLFF